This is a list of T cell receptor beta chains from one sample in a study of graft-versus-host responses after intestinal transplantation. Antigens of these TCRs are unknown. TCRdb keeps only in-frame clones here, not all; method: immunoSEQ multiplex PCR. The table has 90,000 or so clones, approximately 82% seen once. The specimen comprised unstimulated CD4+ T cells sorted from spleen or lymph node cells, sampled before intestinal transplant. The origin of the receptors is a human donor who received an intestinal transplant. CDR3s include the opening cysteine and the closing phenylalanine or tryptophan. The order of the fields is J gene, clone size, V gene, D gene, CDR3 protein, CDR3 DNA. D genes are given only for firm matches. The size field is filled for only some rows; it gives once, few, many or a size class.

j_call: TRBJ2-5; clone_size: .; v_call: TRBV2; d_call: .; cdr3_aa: CASRFSQETQYF; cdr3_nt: TGTGCCAGCCGTTTCAGCCAAGAGACCCAGTACTTC
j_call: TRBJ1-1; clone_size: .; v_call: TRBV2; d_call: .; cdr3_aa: CASSGGIVMNTEAFF; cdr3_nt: TGTGCCAGCAGTGGAGGTATAGTTATGAACACTGAAGCTTTCTTT
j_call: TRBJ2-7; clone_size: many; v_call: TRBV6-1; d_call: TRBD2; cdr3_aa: CASSASGGAYEQYF; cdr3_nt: TGTGCCAGCAGCGCTAGCGGAGGGGCCTACGAGCAGTACTTC
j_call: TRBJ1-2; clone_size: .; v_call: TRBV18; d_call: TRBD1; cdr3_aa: CASSPTGGIDGYTF; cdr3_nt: TGTGCCAGCTCACCGACAGGGGGAATTGATGGCTACACCTTC
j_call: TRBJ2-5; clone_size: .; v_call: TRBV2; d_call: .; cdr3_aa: CASSDRRRETQYF; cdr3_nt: TGTGCCAGCAGTGACCGGCGGCGAGAGACCCAGTACTTC
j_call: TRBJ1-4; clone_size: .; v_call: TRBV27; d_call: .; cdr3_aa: CASSWVRGEKLFF; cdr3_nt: TGTGCCAGCAGTTGGGTAAGGGGTGAAAAACTGTTTTTT
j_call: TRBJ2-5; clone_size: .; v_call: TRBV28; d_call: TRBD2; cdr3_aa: CASSSPGGGPYQETQYF; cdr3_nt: TGTGCCAGCAGTTCCCCAGGCGGGGGGCCGTACCAAGAGACCCAGTACTTC
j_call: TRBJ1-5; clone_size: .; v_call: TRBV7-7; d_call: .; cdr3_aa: CASSLGQGQPQHF; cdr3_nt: TGTGCCAGCAGCTTAGGGCAGGGACAGCCCCAGCATTTT
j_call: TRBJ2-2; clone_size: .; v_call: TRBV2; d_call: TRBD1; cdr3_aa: CASTRDSQANTGELFF; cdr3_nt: TGTGCCAGCACCAGGGACAGTCAAGCGAACACCGGGGAGCTGTTTTTT
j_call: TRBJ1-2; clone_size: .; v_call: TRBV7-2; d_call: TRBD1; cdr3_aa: CASSAQTGANYGYTF; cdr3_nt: TGTGCCAGCAGCGCGCAAACAGGGGCCAACTATGGCTACACCTTC
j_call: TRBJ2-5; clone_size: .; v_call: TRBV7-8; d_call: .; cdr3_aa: CASSSRQETQYF; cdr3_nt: TGTGCCAGCAGCTCCCGGCAAGAGACCCAGTACTTC
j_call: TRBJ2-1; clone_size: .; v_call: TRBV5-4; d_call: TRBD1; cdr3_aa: CASSTGGSSYNEQFF; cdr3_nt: TGTGCCAGCAGCACAGGGGGAAGCTCCTACAATGAGCAGTTCTTC
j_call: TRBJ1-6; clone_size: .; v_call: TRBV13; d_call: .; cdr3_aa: CASSSGGRGPLHF; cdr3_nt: TGTGCCAGCAGCTCGGGGGGGCGGGGCCCCCTCCACTTT
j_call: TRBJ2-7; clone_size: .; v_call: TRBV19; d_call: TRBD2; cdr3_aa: CASSIVAGGPYEQYF; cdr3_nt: TGTGCCAGTAGTATAGTCGCGGGAGGCCCCTACGAGCAGTACTTC
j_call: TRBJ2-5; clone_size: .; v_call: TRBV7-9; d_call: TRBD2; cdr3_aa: CASSLGSGGAEETQYF; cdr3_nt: TGTGCCAGCAGCTTAGGTAGCGGGGGGGCTGAAGAGACCCAGTACTTC
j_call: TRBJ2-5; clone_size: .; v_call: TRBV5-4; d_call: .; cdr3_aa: CASSEGGSQETQYF; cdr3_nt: TGTGCCAGCAGCGAAGGAGGATCCCAAGAGACCCAGTACTTC
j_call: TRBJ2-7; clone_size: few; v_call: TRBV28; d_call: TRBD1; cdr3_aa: CASSYRGYEQYF; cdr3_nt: TGTGCCAGCAGTTACAGGGGTTACGAGCAGTACTTC
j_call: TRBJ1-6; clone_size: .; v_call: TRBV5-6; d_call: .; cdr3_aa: CASSRGQSSYNSPLHF; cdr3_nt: TGTGCCAGCAGCCGTGGACAGAGCTCCTATAATTCACCCCTCCACTTT
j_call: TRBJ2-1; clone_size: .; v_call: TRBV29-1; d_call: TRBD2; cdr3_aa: CSVEGSGGRIDEQFF; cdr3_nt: TGCAGCGTTGAGGGCTCGGGGGGTCGTATCGATGAGCAGTTCTTC
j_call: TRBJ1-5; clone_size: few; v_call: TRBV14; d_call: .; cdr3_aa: CASSQDSLQPQHF; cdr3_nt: TGTGCCAGCAGCCAAGATAGTCTGCAGCCCCAGCATTTT
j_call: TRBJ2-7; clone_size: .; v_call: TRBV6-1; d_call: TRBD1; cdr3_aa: CASSRQGGSYEQYF; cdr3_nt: TGTGCCAGCAGCCGACAGGGGGGATCTTACGAGCAGTACTTC
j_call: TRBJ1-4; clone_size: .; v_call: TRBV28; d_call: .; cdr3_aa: CASSLARRGSEKLFF; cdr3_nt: TGTGCCAGCAGTTTAGCCCGGAGAGGCTCTGAAAAACTGTTTTTT
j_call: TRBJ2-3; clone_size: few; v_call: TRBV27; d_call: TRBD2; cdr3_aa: CASKGLAGVDTQYF; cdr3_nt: TGTGCCAGCAAAGGTCTAGCGGGGGTCGATACGCAGTATTTT
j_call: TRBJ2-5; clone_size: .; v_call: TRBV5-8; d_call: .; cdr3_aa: CASSLEGEQETQYF; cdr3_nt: TGTGCCAGCAGCTTGGAGGGGGAACAAGAGACCCAGTACTTC
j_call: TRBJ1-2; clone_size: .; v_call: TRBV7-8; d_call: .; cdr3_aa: CASSSPYRGGNYGYTF; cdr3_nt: TGTGCCAGCAGCTCTCCCTATAGGGGCGGAAACTATGGCTACACCTTC
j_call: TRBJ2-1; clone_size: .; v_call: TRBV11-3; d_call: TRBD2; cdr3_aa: CASRGSHYSEQFF; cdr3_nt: TGTGCCAGTCGCGGGAGTCATTATAGTGAGCAGTTCTTC
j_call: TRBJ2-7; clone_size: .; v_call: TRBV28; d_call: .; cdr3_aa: CASSLWQLGHGVQYF; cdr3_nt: TGTGCCAGCAGTTTATGGCAGCTGGGGCATGGGGTGCAGTACTTC
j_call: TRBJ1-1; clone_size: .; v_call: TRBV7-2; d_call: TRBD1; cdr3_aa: CASSGRTGVAEAFF; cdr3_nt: TGTGCCAGCAGCGGAAGGACAGGGGTTGCTGAAGCTTTCTTT